The present entry profiles one T cell receptor (beta chain) with its context. The antigen remains undetermined. This sample is part of a study of shared clonotypes between healthy human individuals. Overall study findings and caveats: Researchers sampled only blood; tissue repertoires likely differ. Richness estimates generally favored naive over memory subsets.

Trimming cost V 0 bases and J 6 bases, with 12 bases left between them. The CDR3 sequence is 15 residues long. CDR1 and CDR2 from the germline V gene are MRHNA and SNTAGT. Deep-level assay runs were performed. How the authors handled the data: Junction-only sequences without quality scores came from ImmunoSEQ, so filtering differed. Some clones are missing from TCRdb's copy, which holds only in-frame ones; the method was immunoSEQ multiplex PCR. V and J calls and clone size follow that table, whereas D and trimming were derived from the DNA. Of about 110,000 clones listed, 65% to 75% were seen once; the top ten hold over 20%.

Sequences were obtained from memory CD8+ T cells sorted from blood. Subset here: CD45RO+ cells pooled with CCR7-negative TemRA cells. The receptor was derived from a woman aged 25 to 45 in good health. The chain uses TRBV6-4 and TRBJ2-1; the D gene is possibly TRBD2 (5 bases). The DNA for the CDR3 is TGTGCCAGCAGTGACTCTCTAGCTGCTGTCAATGAGCAGTTCTTC. Translating gives CASSDSLAAVNEQFF.